This T cell receptor beta chain is from a study of tumor-infiltrating lymphocytes in glioblastoma multiforme. The study's findings and limits: The TCR and somatic mutation analysis included just one glioblastoma patient. T cells were not sorted into functional subsets.

Multiple V-beta primers and a C-beta primer amplified TCRB from RNA. TCRB-specific cDNA synthesis used around 0.5 ug of total RNA. These TCRB libraries lack any described unique molecular identifiers. TCRdb independently ran MiXCR on the multiplex PCR reads; one entry per CDR3 protein. There are about 11,000 distinct CDR3 sequences in the sample; more than 70% occur only once, and about 43% lies in the top ten. Between the trimmed V and J ends, which lost 7 bases and 0 bases, there was a span of 10 bases. CDR1 DFQATT and CDR2 SNEGSKA come from the germline V gene (reference sequence). The CDR3 spans 13 residues. As for this clonotype: Its specificity is unknown.

Sequencing was done on a sample of brain tumor tissue. This chain uses TRBV20-1 with TRBJ1-3; D gene uncertain. This clonotype originated in a male donor with glioblastoma. CDR3 residues: CSVSTYSGNTIYF. CDR3 sequence (DNA): TGCAGTGTGTCCACTTACTCTGGAAACACCATATATTTT.